One TCR beta chain is described in this entry. As yet, its antigen is unknown. The CDR3 extends over 12 amino acids. Germline lookup yields CDR1 GTSNPN and CDR2 SVGIG (reference sequence). V lost 5 bases, J lost 0 bases, and 8 bases lay in between. These data are taken from a study of graft-versus-host responses after intestinal transplantation. TCRdb's copy holds only in-frame clones and misses some; the assay was immunoSEQ multiplex PCR. The sample comprises about 82,000 clones, 85% to 95% of which are singletons, and 0.35% rests with the top ten. Study-level points and caveats: HvG clone declines early post-transplant were associated with peak circulating GvH levels.

The source material was unstimulated CD4+ T cells sorted from spleen or lymph node cells, sampled before transplant. The chain combines TRBV30 with TRBJ2-7; no reliable D call. The source is a human donor who was the organ donor for an intestinal transplant. This CDR3 is CAWSESSYEQYF. The CDR3 nucleotides are TGTGCCTGGTCTGAGAGCTCCTACGAGCAGTACTTC. The whole variable domain, filled in from reference TRBV30 and TRBJ2-7, reads SQTIHQWPATLVQPVGSPLSLECTVEGTSNPNLYWYRQAAGRGLQLLFYSVGIGQISSEVPQNLSASRPQDRQFILSSKKLLLSDSGFYLCAWSESSYEQYFGPGTRLTVT.